The source of this TCR beta chain is a study of cytomegalovirus exposure and HLA in healthy donors. It was with 60 Vbeta and 13 Jbeta primers that the PCR ran. This table comes from immunoSEQ multiplex PCR, and its TCRdb copy is limited to in-frame clones, with some not included. In the table there are around 110,000 clones, over 8% of which are singletons. The CDR3 extends over 17 amino acids. J was trimmed by 8 bases and V by 4 bases; bases with no gene match: 10. The germline gives CDR1 ENHRY, CDR2 SYGVKD. This clone has only a few counts. This chain connects TRBV10-3 to TRBJ2-1, with 14 positions matching TRBD2. The receptor's source is a man aged 25 to 40 in good health and CMV-seronegative. The sequenced sample consisted of PBMCs. CDR3 protein: CAISGTLGTSGSHEQFF. CDR3 coding DNA: TGTGCCATCAGTGGGACTTTAGGGACTAGCGGGAGTCATGAGCAGTTCTTC.